A selection of T cell receptor beta chains follows, all from one sample in a study of cytomegalovirus exposure and HLA in healthy donors. TCRdb's table, derived via immunoSEQ multiplex PCR, lists solely in-frame clones and lacks some. The sample lists 100,000 to 150,000 clones; about 80% were seen once. The sequencing sample was made of PBMCs. All receptors come from a man aged 35 to 55 in good health and CMV-seronegative. Each CDR3 is given with its conserved first and last residue. D genes are given only for firm matches. A clone size is listed for some rows: how often the clone was seen (once, few, many), or a class if it is expanded.

>-|TRBJ2-7|-|TRBV5-1
TGCGCCAGCAGCAGTGGACCCCGGGGCGAGCAGTACTTC
CASSSGPRGEQYF
>-|TRBJ2-7|TRBD2|TRBV25-1
TGTGCCAGCAGTGAAGGACTAGCGGGCCCCTACGAGCAGTACTTC
CASSEGLAGPYEQYF
>-|TRBJ2-7|-|TRBV28
TGTGCCAGCAGTGAGGGCTACGAGCAGTACTTC
CASSEGYEQYF
>few|TRBJ1-4|-|TRBV28
TGTGCCAGCACCGGGGGGTTAGAACGGCTGTTTTTT
CASTGGLERLFF
>-|TRBJ2-1|-|TRBV2
TGTGCCAGCAGTGCGTACAATGAGCAGTTCTTC
CASSAYNEQFF
>-|TRBJ2-2|TRBD1|TRBV11-1
TGTGCCAGCAGCTACCGGGACAGGACCGGGGAGCTGTTTTTT
CASSYRDRTGELFF
>-|TRBJ1-2|-|TRBV5-1
TGCGCCAGCAGCACTAACGCCTCCCCCGGCTACACCTTC
CASSTNASPGYTF
>-|TRBJ2-1|-|TRBV5-1
TGCGCCAGCAGCTTGTACGGGAGTGGTGATGAGCAGTTCTTC
CASSLYGSGDEQFF
>-|TRBJ2-1|TRBD2|TRBV11-3
TGTGCCAGCAGCCTAGGACTAGCGGGCAATGAGCAGTTCTTC
CASSLGLAGNEQFF
>-|TRBJ2-7|TRBD2|TRBV6-1
TGTGCCGGCAGAATTGGACTAGCGGGAGTGGGTGAGCAGTACTTC
CAGRIGLAGVGEQYF
>-|TRBJ2-7|TRBD2|TRBV27
TGTGCCAGCAGTGTGACTAGCGGGAGCTACGAGCAGTACTTC
CASSVTSGSYEQYF
>once|TRBJ1-2|TRBD1|TRBV30
TGTGCCTGGGCGGATAAGGGGGCGAACTATGGCTACACCTTC
CAWADKGANYGYTF
>few|TRBJ2-3|-|TRBV5-1
TGCGCCAGCAGCTTGGGTCTTGGGGGGGATACGCAGTATTTT
CASSLGLGGDTQYF
>few|TRBJ2-1|TRBD2|TRBV7-8
TGTGCCAGCAGCCCAATGGCGGCGGGGGGGATGGAACAGTTCTTC
CASSPMAAGGMEQFF
>-|TRBJ2-3|-|TRBV28
TGTGCCAGCAGTTTAGCTGGTACTGGCACAGATACGCAGTATTTT
CASSLAGTGTDTQYF
>-|TRBJ1-1|-|TRBV5-1
TGCGCCAGCAAGCGGGCCCCGAACACTGAAGCTTTCTTT
CASKRAPNTEAFF
>-|TRBJ2-7|-|TRBV14
TGTGCCAGCAGCCAAGGGTCGGGGTACGTTAGCGAGCAGTACTTC
CASSQGSGYVSEQYF
>-|TRBJ2-3|TRBD1|TRBV5-1
TGCGCCAGCAGCTTGGGGGACAGAGACACAGATACGCAGTATTTT
CASSLGDRDTDTQYF
>-|TRBJ1-2|-|TRBV2
TGTGCCAGCAGTTCCGGACAAACCTATGGCTACACCTTC
CASSSGQTYGYTF
>once|TRBJ2-5|-|TRBV7-2
TGTGCCAGCAGCTTTAGCAGACAAGAGACCCAGTACTTC
CASSFSRQETQYF
>-|TRBJ1-1|-|TRBV7-8
TGTGCCAGCAGCTTAGGGGCAGCGGTCTCTGAAGCTTTCTTT
CASSLGAAVSEAFF
>-|TRBJ2-2|TRBD1|TRBV6-1
TGTGCCAGCAGTGAAGACACGACAGGGGTGGGTTGGACCGGGGAGCTGTTTTTT
CASSEDTTGVGWTGELFF
>-|TRBJ2-3|-|TRBV5-1
TGCGCCAGCAGCTTGGACGGGGGGCCCACAGATACGCAGTATTTT
CASSLDGGPTDTQYF
>-|TRBJ2-2|TRBD2|TRBV9
TGTGCCAGCAGCAAAAACCGGGGGGACACCGGGGAGCTGTTTTTT
CASSKNRGDTGELFF
>-|TRBJ1-5|-|TRBV19
TGTGCCAGTACCTCACTTCAGGGTAGCAATCAGCCCCAGCATTTT
CASTSLQGSNQPQHF
>-|TRBJ2-2|-|TRBV30
TGTGCCTGGAGTAGGAGGGCCGGGGAGCTGTTTTTT
CAWSRRAGELFF
>-|TRBJ1-5|TRBD1|TRBV19
TGTGCCAGTATGGGTACGACAGGGGCGTTTAGCAATCAGCCCCAGCATTTT
CASMGTTGAFSNQPQHF
>-|TRBJ1-5|-|TRBV19
TGTGCCAGTAGTATCTCCCAGAGGCGTCAGCCCCAGCATTTT
CASSISQRRQPQHF
>few|TRBJ2-7|TRBD2|TRBV5-1
TGCGCCAGCAGCCCGGGACTAGCGGTACCTTACGAGCAGTACTTC
CASSPGLAVPYEQYF
>-|TRBJ2-5|-|TRBV5-1
TGCGCCAGTAGGACAGTCCTAACCACCCAAGAGACCCAGTACTTC
CASRTVLTTQETQYF
>-|TRBJ1-5|TRBD1|TRBV4-2
TGTGCCAGCAGCCAATGGCCAGGGGGTGCCGATAGCAATCAGCCCCAGCATTTT
CASSQWPGGADSNQPQHF
>-|TRBJ1-1|-|TRBV30
TGTGCCTGGAGTGTACGGGTGCCCCTTACTCAAGCTTTCTTT
CAWSVRVPLTQAFF
>-|TRBJ2-5|TRBD1|TRBV2
TGTGCCAGCACTAGACAGGGGGCGGGAGAGACCCAGTACTTC
CASTRQGAGETQYF
>-|TRBJ1-1|-|TRBV6-1
TGTGCCAGCAGTACTGAGGTGAACACTGAAGCTTTCTTT
CASSTEVNTEAFF
>-|TRBJ2-7|TRBD1|TRBV6-6
TGTGCCAGCAGTGCAGGGGGCAAGGACTACGAGCAGTACTTC
CASSAGGKDYEQYF
>-|TRBJ1-1|-|TRBV5-1
TGCGCCAGCAGCTTGGGAATTTGGGGCGGCACTGAAGCTTTCTTT
CASSLGIWGGTEAFF
>-|TRBJ2-7|TRBD2|TRBV5-4
TGTGCCTTCTTAGTGGCGGGAGGATATCACGAGCAGTACTTC
CAFLVAGGYHEQYF
>-|TRBJ1-1|-|TRBV28
TGTGCCAGCAGTCCCCACGGGGAGAACACTGAAGCTTTCTTT
CASSPHGENTEAFF
>-|TRBJ2-3|TRBD1|TRBV18
TGTGCCAGCTCACCACAGGGGGCAGCCGGCACAGATACGCAGTATTTT
CASSPQGAAGTDTQYF
>-|TRBJ1-1|-|TRBV19
TGTGCCAGTAGTATAGTCCTTTGGGACAAATCTGAAGCTTTCTTT
CASSIVLWDKSEAFF
>few|TRBJ2-5|TRBD2|TRBV25-1
TGTGCCAGCAGTATCACTAGCGGGAGGGCGGGAGAGACCCAGTACTTC
CASSITSGRAGETQYF